This TCR beta chain was captured by sequencing in a study of T cell changes during pregnancy in multiple sclerosis. V lost 3 bases and J lost 2, with 9 bases in between. Looked up from germline, CDR1 is SGDLS and CDR2 is YYNGEE. This CDR3 is 13 amino acids long. Produced via immunoSEQ multiplex PCR; TCRdb's table is partial and in-frame only. This table has fewer than 60,000 clones, just under 95% appearing once. This TCR derives from a female donor with multiple sclerosis, enrolled in a pregnancy study. Sequenced here: CD8+ T cells from peripheral blood mononuclear cells, sampled in the first trimester of pregnancy. The chain joins TRBV9 to TRBJ2-7, with a tentative D call TRBD1 (6 bases). CDR3 region: CASSAEGAYEQYF. The CDR3 nucleotides are TGTGCCAGCAGCGCCGAGGGGGCCTACGAGCAGTACTTC.